This T cell receptor beta chain was sequenced for a study of OX40 agonist ivuxolimab in advanced cancers. Sequencing was performed with immunoSEQ multiplex PCR; in TCRdb, only in-frame clones are kept and a portion is missing. The sample has 55,000 to 75,000 clones, 65% to 90% seen once. This specimen was CD4+ or CD8+ T cells sorted from blood, taken in a trial of the OX40 agonist ivuxolimab. The receptor comes from an adult with an advanced solid tumor such as melanoma, head and neck, liver or kidney cancer.

The CDR3 loop reads CASRGLAAYEQYF. The CDR3 nucleotides read TGTGCCAGCAGGGGACTAGCGGCCTACGAGCAGTACTTC. The J gene is TRBJ2-7, the V gene TRBV27; 11 nucleotides match TRBD2. Germline CDR1 is MNHEY and CDR2 is SMNVEV (reference sequence). The V segment lost 6 bases and the J segment 2 bases; nucleotides outside the gene matches: 0. There are 13 residues in the CDR3.